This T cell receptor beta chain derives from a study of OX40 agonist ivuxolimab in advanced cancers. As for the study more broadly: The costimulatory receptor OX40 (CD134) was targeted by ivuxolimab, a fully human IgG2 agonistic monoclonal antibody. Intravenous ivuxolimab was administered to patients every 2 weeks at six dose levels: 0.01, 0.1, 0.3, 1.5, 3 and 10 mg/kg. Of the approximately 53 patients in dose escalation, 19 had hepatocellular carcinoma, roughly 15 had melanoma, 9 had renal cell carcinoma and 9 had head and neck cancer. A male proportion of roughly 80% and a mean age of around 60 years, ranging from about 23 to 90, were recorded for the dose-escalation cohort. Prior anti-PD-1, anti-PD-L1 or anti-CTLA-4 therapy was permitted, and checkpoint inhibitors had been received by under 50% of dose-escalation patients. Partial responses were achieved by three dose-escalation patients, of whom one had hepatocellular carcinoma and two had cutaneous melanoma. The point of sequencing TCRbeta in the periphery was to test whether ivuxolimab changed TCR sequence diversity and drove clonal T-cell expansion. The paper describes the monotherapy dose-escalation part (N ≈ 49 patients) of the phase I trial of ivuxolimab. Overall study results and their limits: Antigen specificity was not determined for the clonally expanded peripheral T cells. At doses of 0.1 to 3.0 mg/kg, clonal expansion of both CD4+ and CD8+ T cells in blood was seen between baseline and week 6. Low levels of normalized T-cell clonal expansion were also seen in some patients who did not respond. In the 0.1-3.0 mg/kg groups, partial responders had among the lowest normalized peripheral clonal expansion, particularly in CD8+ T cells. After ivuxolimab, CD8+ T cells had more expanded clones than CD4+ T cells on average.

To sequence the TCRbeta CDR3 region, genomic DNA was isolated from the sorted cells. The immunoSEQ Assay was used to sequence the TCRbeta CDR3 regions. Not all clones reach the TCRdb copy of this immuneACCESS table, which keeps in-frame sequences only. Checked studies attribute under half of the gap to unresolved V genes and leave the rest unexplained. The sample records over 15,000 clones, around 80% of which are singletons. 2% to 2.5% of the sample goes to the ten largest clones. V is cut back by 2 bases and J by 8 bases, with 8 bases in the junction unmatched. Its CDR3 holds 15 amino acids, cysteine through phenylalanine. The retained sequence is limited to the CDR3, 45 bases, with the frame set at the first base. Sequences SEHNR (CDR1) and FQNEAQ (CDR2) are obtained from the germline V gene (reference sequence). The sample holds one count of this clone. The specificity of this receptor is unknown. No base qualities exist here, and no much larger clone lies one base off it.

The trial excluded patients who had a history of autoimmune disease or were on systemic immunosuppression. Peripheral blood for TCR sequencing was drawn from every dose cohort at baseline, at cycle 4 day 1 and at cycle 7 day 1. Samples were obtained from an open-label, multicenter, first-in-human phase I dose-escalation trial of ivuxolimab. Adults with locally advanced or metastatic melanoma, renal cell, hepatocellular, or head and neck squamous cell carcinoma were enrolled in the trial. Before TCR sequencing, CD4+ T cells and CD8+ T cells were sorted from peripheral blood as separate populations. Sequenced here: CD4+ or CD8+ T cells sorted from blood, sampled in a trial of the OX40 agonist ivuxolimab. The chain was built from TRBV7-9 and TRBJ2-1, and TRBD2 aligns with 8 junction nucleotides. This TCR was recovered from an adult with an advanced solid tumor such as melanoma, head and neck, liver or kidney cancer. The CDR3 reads CASSLSAGGYYEQFF. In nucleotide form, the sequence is TGTGCCAGCAGCTTATCCGCGGGAGGTTACTATGAGCAGTTCTTC.